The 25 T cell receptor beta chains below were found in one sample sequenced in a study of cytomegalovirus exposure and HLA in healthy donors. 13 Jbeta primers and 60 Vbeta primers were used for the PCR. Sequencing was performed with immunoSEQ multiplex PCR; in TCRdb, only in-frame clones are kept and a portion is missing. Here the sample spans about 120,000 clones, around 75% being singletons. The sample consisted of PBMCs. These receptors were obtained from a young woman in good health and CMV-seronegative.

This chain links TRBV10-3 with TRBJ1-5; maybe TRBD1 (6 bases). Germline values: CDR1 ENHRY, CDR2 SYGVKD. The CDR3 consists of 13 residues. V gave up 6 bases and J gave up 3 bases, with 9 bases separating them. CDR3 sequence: CAIRQGDNQPQHF. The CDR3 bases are TGTGCCATCAGACAGGGAGACAATCAGCCCCAGCATTTT.

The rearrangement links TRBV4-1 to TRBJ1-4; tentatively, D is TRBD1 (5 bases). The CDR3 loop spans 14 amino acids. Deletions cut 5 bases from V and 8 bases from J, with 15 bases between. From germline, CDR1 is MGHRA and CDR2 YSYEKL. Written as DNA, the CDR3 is TGCGCCAGCAGCTACCAGGGACTTCGCGAAAAACTGTTTTTT. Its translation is CASSYQGLREKLFF.

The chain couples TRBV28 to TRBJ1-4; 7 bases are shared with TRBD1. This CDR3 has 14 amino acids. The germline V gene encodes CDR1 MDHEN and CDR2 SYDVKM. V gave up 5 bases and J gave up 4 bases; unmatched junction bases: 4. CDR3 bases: TGTGCCAGCAGTACAACAGGGGTTAATGAAAAACTGTTTTTT. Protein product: CASSTTGVNEKLFF.

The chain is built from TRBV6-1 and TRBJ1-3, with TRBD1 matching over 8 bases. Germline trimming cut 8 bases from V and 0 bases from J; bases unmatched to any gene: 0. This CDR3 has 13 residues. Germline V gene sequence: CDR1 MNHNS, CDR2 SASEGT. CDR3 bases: TGTGCCAGCGGGACAGGCTCTGGAAACACCATATATTTT. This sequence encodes CASGTGSGNTIYF.

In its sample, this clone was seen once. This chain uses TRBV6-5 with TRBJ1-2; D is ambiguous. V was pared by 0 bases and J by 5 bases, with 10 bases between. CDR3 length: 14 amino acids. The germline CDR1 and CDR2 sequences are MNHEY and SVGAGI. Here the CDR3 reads CASSYSAGHYGYTF. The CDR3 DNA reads TGTGCCAGCAGTTACTCGGCAGGTCATTATGGCTACACCTTC.

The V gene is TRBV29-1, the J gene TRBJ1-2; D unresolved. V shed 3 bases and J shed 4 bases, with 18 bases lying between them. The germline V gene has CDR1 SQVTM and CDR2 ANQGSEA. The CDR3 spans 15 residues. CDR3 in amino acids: CSVEIQAMLPYGYTF. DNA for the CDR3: TGCAGCGTTGAGATCCAGGCAATGCTCCCCTATGGCTACACCTTC. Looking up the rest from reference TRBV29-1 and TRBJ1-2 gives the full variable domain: SAVISQKPSRDICQRGTSLTIQCQVDSQVTMMFWYRQQPGQSLTLIATANQGSEATYESGFVIDKFPISRPNLTFSTLTVSNMSPEDSSIYLCSVEIQAMLPYGYTFGSGTRLTVV.

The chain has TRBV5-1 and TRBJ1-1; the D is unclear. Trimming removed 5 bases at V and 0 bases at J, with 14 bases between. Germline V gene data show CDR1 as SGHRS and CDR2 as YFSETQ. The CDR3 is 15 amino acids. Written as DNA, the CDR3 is TGCGCCAGCAGGCGAGAGGGCAGCATGAACACTGAAGCTTTCTTT. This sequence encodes CASRREGSMNTEAFF.

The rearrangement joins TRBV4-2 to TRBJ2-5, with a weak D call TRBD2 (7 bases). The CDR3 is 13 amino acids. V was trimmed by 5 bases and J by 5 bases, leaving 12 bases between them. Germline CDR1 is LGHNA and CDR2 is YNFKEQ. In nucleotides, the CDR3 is TGTGCCAGCAGCGGGGGGGCCGCGGAGACCCAGTACTTC. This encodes CASSGGAAETQYF.

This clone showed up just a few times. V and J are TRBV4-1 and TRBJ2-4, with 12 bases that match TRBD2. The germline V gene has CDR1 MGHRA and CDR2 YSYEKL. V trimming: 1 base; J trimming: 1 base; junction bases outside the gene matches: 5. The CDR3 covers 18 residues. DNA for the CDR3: TGCGCCAGCAGCCAAGGTCCTAGCGGGGGGGTTGCCAAAAACATTCAGTACTTC. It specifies CASSQGPSGGVAKNIQYF.

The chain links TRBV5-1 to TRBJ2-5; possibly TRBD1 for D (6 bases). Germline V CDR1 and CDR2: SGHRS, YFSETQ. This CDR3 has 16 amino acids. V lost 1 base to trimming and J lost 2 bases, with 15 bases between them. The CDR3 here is CASSLSQGEGQETQYF. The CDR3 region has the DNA TGCGCCAGCAGCTTGTCACAGGGAGAAGGGCAAGAGACCCAGTACTTC.

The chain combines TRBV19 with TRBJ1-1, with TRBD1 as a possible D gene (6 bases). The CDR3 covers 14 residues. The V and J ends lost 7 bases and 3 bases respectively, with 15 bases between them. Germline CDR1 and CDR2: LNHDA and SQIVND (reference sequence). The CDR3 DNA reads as TGTGCCAGTACCCGGAGGACAGACTACACTGAAGCTTTCTTT. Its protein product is CASTRRTDYTEAFF.

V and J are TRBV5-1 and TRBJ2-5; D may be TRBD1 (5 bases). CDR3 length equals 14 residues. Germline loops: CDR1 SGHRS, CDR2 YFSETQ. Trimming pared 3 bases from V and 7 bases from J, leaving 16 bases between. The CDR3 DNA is TGCGCCAGCAGCTGGACGGCAGGGTCGGGGACCCAGTACTTC. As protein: CASSWTAGSGTQYF.

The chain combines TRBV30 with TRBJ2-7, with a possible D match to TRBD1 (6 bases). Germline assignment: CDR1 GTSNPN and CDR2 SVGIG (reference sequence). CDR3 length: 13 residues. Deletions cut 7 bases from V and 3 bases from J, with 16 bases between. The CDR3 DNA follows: TGTGCCTACTCCGGGACATCGAACTACGAGCAGTACTTC. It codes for CAYSGTSNYEQYF. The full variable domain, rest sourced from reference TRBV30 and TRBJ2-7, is SQTIHQWPATLVQPVGSPLSLECTVEGTSNPNLYWYRQAAGRGLQLLFYSVGIGQISSEVPQNLSASRPQDRQFILSSKKLLLSDSGFYLCAYSGTSNYEQYFGPGTRLTVT.

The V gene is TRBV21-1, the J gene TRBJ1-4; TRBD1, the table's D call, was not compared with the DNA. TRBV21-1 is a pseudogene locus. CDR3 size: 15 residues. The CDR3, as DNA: TGTGCCAGCAGCAATGGCCGGACAGCTAATGAAAAACTGTTTTTT. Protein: CASSNGRTANEKLFF.

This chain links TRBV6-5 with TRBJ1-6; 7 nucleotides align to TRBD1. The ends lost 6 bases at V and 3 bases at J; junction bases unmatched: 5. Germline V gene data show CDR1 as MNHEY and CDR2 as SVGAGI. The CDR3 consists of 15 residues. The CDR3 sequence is CASRPTGIYNSPLHF. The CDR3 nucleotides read TGTGCCAGCAGACCGACAGGGATCTATAATTCACCCCTCCACTTT.

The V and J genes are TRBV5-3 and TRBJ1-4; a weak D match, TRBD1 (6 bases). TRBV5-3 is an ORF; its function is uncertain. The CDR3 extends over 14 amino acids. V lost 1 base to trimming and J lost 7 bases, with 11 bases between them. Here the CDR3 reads CARSLRGGGEKLFF. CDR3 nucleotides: TGTGCCAGAAGCTTGAGGGGGGGAGGTGAAAAACTGTTTTTT.

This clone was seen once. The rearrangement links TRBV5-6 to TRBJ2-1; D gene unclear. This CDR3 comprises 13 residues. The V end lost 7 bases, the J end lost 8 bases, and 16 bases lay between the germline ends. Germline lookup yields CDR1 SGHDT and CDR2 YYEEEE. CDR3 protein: CASYRVGWDEQFF. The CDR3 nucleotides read TGTGCCAGCTATCGGGTTGGATGGGATGAGCAGTTCTTC.

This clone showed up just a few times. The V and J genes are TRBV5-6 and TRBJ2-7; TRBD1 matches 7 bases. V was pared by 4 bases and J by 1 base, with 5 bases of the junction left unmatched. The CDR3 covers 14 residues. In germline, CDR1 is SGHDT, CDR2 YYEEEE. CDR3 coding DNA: TGTGCCAGCAGCCCGGGGACAGTTTCCTACGAGCAGTACTTC. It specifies CASSPGTVSYEQYF.

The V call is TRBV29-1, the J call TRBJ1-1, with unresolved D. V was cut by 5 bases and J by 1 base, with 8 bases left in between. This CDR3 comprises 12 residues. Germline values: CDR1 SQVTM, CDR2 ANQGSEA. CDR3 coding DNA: TGCAGCGTTCTGACATGGAACACTGAAGCTTTCTTT. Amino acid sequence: CSVLTWNTEAFF.

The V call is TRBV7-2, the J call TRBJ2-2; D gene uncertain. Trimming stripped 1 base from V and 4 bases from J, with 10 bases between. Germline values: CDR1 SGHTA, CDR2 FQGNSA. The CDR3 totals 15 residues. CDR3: CASSLVASSTGELFF. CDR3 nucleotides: TGTGCCAGCAGCTTAGTCGCGTCTTCCACCGGGGAGCTGTTTTTT.

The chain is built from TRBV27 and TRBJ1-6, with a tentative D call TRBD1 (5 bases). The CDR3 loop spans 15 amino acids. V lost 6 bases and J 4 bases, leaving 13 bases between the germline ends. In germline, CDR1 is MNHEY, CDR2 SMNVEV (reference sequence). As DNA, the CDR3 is TGTGCCAGCAGCTTTAGGGGTTCGTATAATTCACCCCTCCACTTT. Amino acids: CASSFRGSYNSPLHF.

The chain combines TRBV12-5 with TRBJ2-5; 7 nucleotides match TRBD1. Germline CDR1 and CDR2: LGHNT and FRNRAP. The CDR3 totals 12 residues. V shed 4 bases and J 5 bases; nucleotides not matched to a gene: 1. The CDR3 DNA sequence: TGTGCTAGTGGTTGGGACAGTGAGACCCAGTACTTC. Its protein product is CASGWDSETQYF. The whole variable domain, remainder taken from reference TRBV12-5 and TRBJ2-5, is DARVTQTPRHKVTEMGQEVTMRCQPILGHNTVFWYRQTMMQGLELLAYFRNRAPLDDSGMPKDRFSAEMPDATLATLKIQPSEPRDSAVYFCASGWDSETQYFGPGTRLLVL.

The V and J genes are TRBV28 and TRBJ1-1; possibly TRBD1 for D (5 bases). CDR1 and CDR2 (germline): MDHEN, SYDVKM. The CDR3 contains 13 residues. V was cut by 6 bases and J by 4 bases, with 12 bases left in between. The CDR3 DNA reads TGTGCCAGCAGGAGCCAGGGAGGCACTGAAGCTTTCTTT. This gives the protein CASRSQGGTEAFF.

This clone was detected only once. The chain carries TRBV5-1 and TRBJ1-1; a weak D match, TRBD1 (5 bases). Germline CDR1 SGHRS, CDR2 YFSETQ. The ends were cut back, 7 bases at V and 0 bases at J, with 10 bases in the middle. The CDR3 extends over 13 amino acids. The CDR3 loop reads CASGGHLNTEAFF. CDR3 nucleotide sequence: TGCGCCAGCGGTGGACACTTGAACACTGAAGCTTTCTTT. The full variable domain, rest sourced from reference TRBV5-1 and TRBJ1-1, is KAGVTQTPRYLIKTRGQQVTLSCSPISGHRSVSWYQQTPGQGLQFLFEYFSETQRNKGNFPGRFSGRQFSNSRSEMNVSTLELGDSALYLCASGGHLNTEAFFGQGTRLTVV.

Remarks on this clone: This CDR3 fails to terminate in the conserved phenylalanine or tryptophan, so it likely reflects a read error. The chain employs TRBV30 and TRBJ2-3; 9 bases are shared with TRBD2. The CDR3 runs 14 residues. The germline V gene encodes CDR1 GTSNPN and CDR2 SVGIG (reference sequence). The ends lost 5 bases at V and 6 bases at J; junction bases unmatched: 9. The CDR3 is CAWSGTSIMDTQYV. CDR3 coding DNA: TGTGCCTGGTCCGGGACTAGCATTATGGATACGCAGTATGTT.